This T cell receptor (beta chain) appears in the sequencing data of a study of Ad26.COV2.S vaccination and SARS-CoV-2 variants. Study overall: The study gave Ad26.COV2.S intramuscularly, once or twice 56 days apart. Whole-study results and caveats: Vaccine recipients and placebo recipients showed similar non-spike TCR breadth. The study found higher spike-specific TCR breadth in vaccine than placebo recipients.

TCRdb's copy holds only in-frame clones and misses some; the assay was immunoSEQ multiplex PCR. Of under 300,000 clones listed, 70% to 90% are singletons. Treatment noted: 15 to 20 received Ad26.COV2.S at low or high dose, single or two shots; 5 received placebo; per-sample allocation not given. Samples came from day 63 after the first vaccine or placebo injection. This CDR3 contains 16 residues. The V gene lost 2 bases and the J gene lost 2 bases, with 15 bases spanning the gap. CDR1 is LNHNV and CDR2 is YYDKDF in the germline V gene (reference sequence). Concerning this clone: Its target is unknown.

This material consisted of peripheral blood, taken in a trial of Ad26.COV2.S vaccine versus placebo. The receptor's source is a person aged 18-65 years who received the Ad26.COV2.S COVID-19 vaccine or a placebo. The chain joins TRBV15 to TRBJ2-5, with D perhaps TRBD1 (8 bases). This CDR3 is CATSRQDREGQETQYF. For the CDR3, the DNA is TGTGCCACCAGCAGACAGGACAGGGAGGGACAAGAGACCCAGTACTTC.